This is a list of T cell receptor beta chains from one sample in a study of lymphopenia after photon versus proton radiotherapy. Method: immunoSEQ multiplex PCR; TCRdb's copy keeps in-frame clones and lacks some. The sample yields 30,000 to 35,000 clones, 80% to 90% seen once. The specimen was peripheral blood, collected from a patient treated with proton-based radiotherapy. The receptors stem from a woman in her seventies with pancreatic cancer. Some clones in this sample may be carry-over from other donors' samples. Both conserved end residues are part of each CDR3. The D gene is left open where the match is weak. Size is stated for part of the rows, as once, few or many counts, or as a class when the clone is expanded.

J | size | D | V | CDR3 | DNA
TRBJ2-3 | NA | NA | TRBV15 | CATSRGREHTSTDTQYF | TGTGCCACCAGCAGAGGACGTGAACATACTAGCACAGATACGCAGTATTTT
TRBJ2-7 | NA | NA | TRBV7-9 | CASSFQDEQYF | TGTGCCAGCAGCTTTCAGGACGAGCAGTACTTC
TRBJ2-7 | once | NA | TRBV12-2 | CASRPRGGLAGPPYEQYF | TGTGCAAGTCGCCCCCGTGGGGGACTAGCGGGACCCCCCTACGAGCAGTACTTC
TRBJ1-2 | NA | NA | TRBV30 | CAWDHPGGGGYTF | TGTGCCTGGGACCATCCGGGCGGGGGAGGCTACACCTTC
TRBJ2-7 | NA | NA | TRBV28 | CATRGAGPHYEQYF | TGTGCCACCCGAGGTGCAGGACCTCACTACGAGCAGTACTTC
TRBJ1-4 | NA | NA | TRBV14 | CASSHENRLFWEGEKLFF | TGTGCCAGCAGCCACGAGAACCGCCTATTTTGGGAGGGTGAAAAACTGTTTTTT
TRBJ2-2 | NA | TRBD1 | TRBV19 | CASSIQGANTGELFF | TGTGCCAGTAGTATACAGGGGGCGAACACCGGGGAGCTGTTTTTT
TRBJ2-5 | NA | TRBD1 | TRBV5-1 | CASSHTGGQETQYF | TGCGCCAGCAGCCATACAGGGGGCCAAGAGACCCAGTACTTC
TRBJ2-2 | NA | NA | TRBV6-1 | CASSGTRAGTGELFF | TGTGCCAGCAGCGGAACCAGGGCGGGCACCGGGGAGCTGTTTTTT
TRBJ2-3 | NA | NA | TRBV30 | CAWSVRTGKVGDTQYF | TGTGCCTGGAGTGTAAGAACGGGAAAGGTCGGGGATACGCAGTATTTT
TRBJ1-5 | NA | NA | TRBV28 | CASCRDGGNQPQHF | TGTGCCAGCTGCCGGGACGGGGGCAATCAGCCCCAGCATTTT
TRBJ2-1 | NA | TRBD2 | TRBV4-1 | CASSQNSGSGGNEQFF | TGCGCCAGCAGCCAAAATAGCGGGAGCGGAGGCAATGAGCAGTTCTTC
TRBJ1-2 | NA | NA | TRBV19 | CASSIGGANYGYTF | TGTGCCAGTAGTATAGGGGGCGCGAACTATGGCTACACCTTC
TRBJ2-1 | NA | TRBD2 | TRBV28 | CASSARAGLGYNEQFF | TGTGCCAGCAGTGCAAGAGCGGGACTGGGGTACAATGAGCAGTTCTTC
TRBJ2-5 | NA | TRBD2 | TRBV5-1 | CASSFRPGLAGGQETQYF | TGCGCCAGCAGCTTCCGACCGGGACTAGCGGGAGGGCAAGAGACCCAGTACTTC
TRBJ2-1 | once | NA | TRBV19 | CASSTREVNEQFF | TGTGCCAGTAGCACGAGGGAGGTCAATGAGCAGTTCTTC
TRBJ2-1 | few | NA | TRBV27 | CASSFPPGEQFF | TGTGCCAGCAGTTTTCCCCCTGGGGAGCAGTTCTTC
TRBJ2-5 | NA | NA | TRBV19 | CASSTKGFRQETQYF | TGTGCCAGTAGTACCAAGGGGTTTCGGCAAGAGACCCAGTACTTC
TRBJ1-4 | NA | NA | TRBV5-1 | CASSLVGTNEKLFF | TGCGCCAGCAGCTTGGTCGGCACTAATGAAAAACTGTTTTTT
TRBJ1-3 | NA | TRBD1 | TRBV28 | CASSPTGGLGNTIYF | TGTGCCAGCAGCCCGACAGGGGGCCTTGGAAACACCATATATTTT
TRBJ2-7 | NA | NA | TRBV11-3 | CASSLLYEQYF | TGTGCCAGCAGCTTACTCTACGAGCAGTACTTC
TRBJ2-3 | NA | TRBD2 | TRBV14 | CASSPNLAGVTQYF | TGTGCCAGCAGCCCGAATCTAGCGGGAGTGACGCAGTATTTT
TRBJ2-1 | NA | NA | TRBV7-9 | CASTTKLGNEQFF | TGTGCCAGCACCACGAAACTGGGCAATGAGCAGTTCTTC
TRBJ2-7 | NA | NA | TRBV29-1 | CSVGDRVTYEQYF | TGCAGCGTTGGCGACCGGGTGACCTACGAGCAGTACTTC
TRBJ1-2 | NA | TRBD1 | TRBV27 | CASSSVLGQGYGYTF | TGTGCCAGCAGTTCCGTACTCGGACAGGGCTATGGCTACACCTTC
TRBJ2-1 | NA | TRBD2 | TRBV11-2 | CASSSILAGKVNEQFF | TGTGCCAGCAGCTCCATACTAGCGGGGAAGGTGAATGAGCAGTTCTTC
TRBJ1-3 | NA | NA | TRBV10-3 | CATSTGFSGNTIYF | TGTGCCACTTCTACAGGGTTCTCTGGAAACACCATATATTTT
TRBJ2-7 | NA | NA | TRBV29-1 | CSVAGQGTYEQYF | TGCAGCGTTGCGGGACAAGGGACCTACGAGCAGTACTTC
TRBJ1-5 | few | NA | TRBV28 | CASSLGPGRPQHF | TGTGCCAGCAGTTTAGGCCCCGGGAGGCCCCAGCATTTT
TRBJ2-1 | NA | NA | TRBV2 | CASSFILLGEQFF | TGTGCCAGCAGTTTTATCCTTTTGGGGGAGCAGTTCTTC
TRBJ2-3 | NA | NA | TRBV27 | CASSLSGNRGDTQYF | TGTGCCAGCAGTTTGTCGGGAAATCGGGGAGATACGCAGTATTTT